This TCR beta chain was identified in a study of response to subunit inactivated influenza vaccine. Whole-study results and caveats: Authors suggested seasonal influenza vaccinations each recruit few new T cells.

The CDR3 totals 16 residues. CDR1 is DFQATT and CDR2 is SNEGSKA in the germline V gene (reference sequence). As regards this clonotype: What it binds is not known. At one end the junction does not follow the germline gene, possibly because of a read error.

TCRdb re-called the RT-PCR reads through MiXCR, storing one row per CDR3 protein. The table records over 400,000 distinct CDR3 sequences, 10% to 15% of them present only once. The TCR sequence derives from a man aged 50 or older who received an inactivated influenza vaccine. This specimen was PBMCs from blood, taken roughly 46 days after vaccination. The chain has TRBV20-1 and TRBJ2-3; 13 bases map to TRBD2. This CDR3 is CCAPRTSGSVTDTQYF. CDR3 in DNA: TGCTGTGCTCCTCGGACTAGCGGGAGTGTCACAGATACGCAGTATTTT.